This T cell receptor beta chain appears in the sequencing data of a study of breast tumors, draining lymph nodes, adjacent tissues. Germline V lookup: CDR1 DFQATT, CDR2 SNEGSKA (reference sequence). The CDR3 is made up of 14 amino acids. Breast cancer patients provided tissue from their axillary draining lymph nodes. TCRdb processed the multiplex PCR reads anew with MiXCR; each CDR3 protein has one entry. The sample lists about 130,000 distinct CDR3 sequences, just under 20% occurring once. The study, taken as a whole, reports: Compared with basal-like, luminal-like tumors shared significantly more repertoire with nontumor tissue. Tumors had less TCR diversity than lymph nodes, more than nontumor tissue.

As concerns this clonotype: Its antigen is as yet unknown.

The source material was axillary lymph node tissue. V and J are TRBV20-1 and TRBJ2-7; TRBD2 matches at 7 bases. The source of this sequence is a female donor with breast cancer. Some clones in this sample may be carry-over from other donors' samples. CDR3 in DNA: TGCAGCGCTTACGCCCACCAGCGGGGTTGCGAGCAGTACTTC. This translates into CSAYAHQRGCEQYF.